Listed below are T cell receptor beta chains from one sample, sequenced in a study of cytomegalovirus exposure and HLA in healthy donors. Assay used: immunoSEQ multiplex PCR; TCRdb lists only in-frame clones, some missing. This table holds over 100,000 clones, about four fifths found once. The material sequenced was PBMCs. The source is a man aged 25-40 years in good health and CMV-seropositive. Both conserved end residues are part of each CDR3. D genes are given only for firm matches. The size entry is marked missing in some rows and otherwise reads once, few, many or a size class.

CASSEDQGSTDTQYF	TGTGCCAGCAGTGAGGATCAGGGCAGCACAGATACGCAGTATTTT	TRBV6-4	-	-	TRBJ2-3
CASTGGTNTGELFF	TGTGCCAGCACAGGGGGGACGAACACCGGGGAGCTGTTTTTT	TRBV6-1	-	-	TRBJ2-2
CASSYSEGAYGYTF	TGTGCCAGCAGTTACTCGGAAGGGGCGTATGGCTACACCTTC	TRBV6-5	-	-	TRBJ1-2
CASSSGGATNEKLFF	TGTGCCAGCAGCTCCGGGGGGGCGACTAATGAAAAACTGTTTTTT	TRBV5-6	few	-	TRBJ1-4
CASSRWGPKDTQYF	TGTGCCAGCAGCAGGTGGGGGCCCAAGGATACGCAGTATTTT	TRBV21-1	-	-	TRBJ2-3
CSGTDRANYGYTF	TGCAGCGGGACTGACAGGGCTAACTATGGCTACACCTTC	TRBV29-1	-	TRBD1	TRBJ1-2
CASSPGQDLSGEQFF	TGTGCCAGCAGCCCAGGACAGGACCTAAGCGGTGAGCAGTTCTTC	TRBV5-4	-	TRBD1	TRBJ2-1
CASSHLAGAGANVLTF	TGTGCCAGCAGCCACCTGGCGGGGGCTGGGGCCAACGTCCTGACTTTC	TRBV11-2	once	TRBD2	TRBJ2-6
CASSPPDDRWKSYEQYF	TGTGCCAGCTCACCACCGGACGACAGGTGGAAATCCTACGAGCAGTACTTC	TRBV18	-	-	TRBJ2-7
CASSFGGDRDEQYF	TGTGCCAGCAGCTTCGGGGGGGACAGGGACGAGCAGTACTTC	TRBV5-4	-	-	TRBJ2-7